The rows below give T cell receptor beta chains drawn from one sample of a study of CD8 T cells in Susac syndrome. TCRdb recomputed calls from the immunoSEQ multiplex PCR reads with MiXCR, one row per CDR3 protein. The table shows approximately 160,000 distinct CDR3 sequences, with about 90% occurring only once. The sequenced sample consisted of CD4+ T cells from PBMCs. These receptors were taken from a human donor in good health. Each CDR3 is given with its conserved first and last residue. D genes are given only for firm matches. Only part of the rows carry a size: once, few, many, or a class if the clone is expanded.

CDR3 DNA: TGTGCCAGCAGCTTAGGTACAGGGGTTAATCAGCCCCAGCATTTT
CDR3 protein: CASSLGTGVNQPQHF
V gene: TRBV7-9
J gene: TRBJ1-5
D gene: TRBD1
clone size: once

CDR3 DNA: TGTGCCAGCTCACCAGGGACAGGGAGCTCCTACAATGAGCAGTTCTTC
CDR3 protein: CASSPGTGSSYNEQFF
V gene: TRBV18
J gene: TRBJ2-1
D gene: TRBD1
clone size: -

CDR3 DNA: TGTGCCAGCAGTCTTTCGACAGGGAGAGACATTCAGTACTTC
CDR3 protein: CASSLSTGRDIQYF
V gene: TRBV2
J gene: TRBJ2-4
D gene: TRBD1
clone size: -

CDR3 DNA: TGTGCCAGCAGCCTCGTTGCCACGGGGTACGAGCAGTACTTC
CDR3 protein: CASSLVATGYEQYF
V gene: TRBV9
J gene: TRBJ2-7
D gene: -
clone size: -

CDR3 DNA: TGTGCCAGCAGTCCCGGGACACCCTCCCACGAGCAGTACTTC
CDR3 protein: CASSPGTPSHEQYF
V gene: TRBV12-3/TRBV12-4
J gene: TRBJ2-7
D gene: -
clone size: once

CDR3 DNA: TGTGCCAGTAGTATGTCGTTCTCTCGGCTAGCGTCCTACAATGAGCAGTTCTTC
CDR3 protein: CASSMSFSRLASYNEQFF
V gene: TRBV19
J gene: TRBJ2-1
D gene: -
clone size: few

CDR3 DNA: TGTGCCAGCAGTTCTCCTGGGACAGGCACCTACGAGCAGTACTTC
CDR3 protein: CASSSPGTGTYEQYF
V gene: TRBV28
J gene: TRBJ2-7
D gene: TRBD1
clone size: few

CDR3 DNA: TGTGCCAGCAGCTTAGTTGGGGGCGCGGTAACCGGGGAGCTGTTTTTT
CDR3 protein: CASSLVGGAVTGELFF
V gene: TRBV7-9
J gene: TRBJ2-2
D gene: -
clone size: -

CDR3 DNA: TGCGCCAGCAGCAGGACTAGCGGGGTAAACACCGGGGAGCTGTTTTTT
CDR3 protein: CASSRTSGVNTGELFF
V gene: TRBV5-1
J gene: TRBJ2-2
D gene: TRBD2
clone size: -

CDR3 DNA: TGTGCCAGTAGTATAGCTTGGACAGCCATTACCGAAGCTTTCTTT
CDR3 protein: CASSIAWTAITEAFF
V gene: TRBV19
J gene: TRBJ1-1
D gene: -
clone size: -

CDR3 DNA: TGTGCCAGCAATCAGGCTAGCGGGGGTGGGGAGCAGTTCTTC
CDR3 protein: CASNQASGGGEQFF
V gene: TRBV6-1
J gene: TRBJ2-1
D gene: TRBD2
clone size: -

CDR3 DNA: TGTGCCAGCTCCCCCGACAGGGGCACAGATACGCAGTATTTT
CDR3 protein: CASSPDRGTDTQYF
V gene: TRBV18
J gene: TRBJ2-3
D gene: TRBD1
clone size: few

CDR3 DNA: TGCAGCGTTGAGGAGGTTTCGGCTTTCTTT
CDR3 protein: CSVEEVSAFF
V gene: TRBV29-1
J gene: TRBJ1-1
D gene: -
clone size: -

CDR3 DNA: TGTGCCAGTACCACTAGCGGGAAGAACGAGCAGTACTTC
CDR3 protein: CASTTSGKNEQYF
V gene: TRBV19
J gene: TRBJ2-7
D gene: TRBD2
clone size: -

CDR3 DNA: TGTGCCAGCAGCTTAGATCCTCCAGATACGCAGTATTTT
CDR3 protein: CASSLDPPDTQYF
V gene: TRBV11-3
J gene: TRBJ2-3
D gene: -
clone size: -